This entry lists 19 T cell receptor beta chains sequenced from one sample in a study of human thymus T cells. The thymus tissue came from resections taken during corrective heart surgery. Method: immunoSEQ multiplex PCR; TCRdb's copy keeps in-frame clones and lacks some. The sample records tens of thousands of clones, roughly 96% being singletons. The sample consisted of thymus tissue. The receptors originated from a boy in the first two years of life with a congenital heart defect but otherwise immunologically healthy.

This chain joins TRBV28 and TRBJ2-7; 9 positions match TRBD2. V shed 7 bases, J shed 6 bases, and the junction held 10 bases outside the gene matches. The CDR3 loop spans 14 amino acids. Looked up from germline, CDR1 is MDHEN and CDR2 is SYDVKM. The CDR3 reads CASTPRREGREQYF. The CDR3 DNA sequence: TGTGCCAGCACCCCGAGGCGGGAGGGCCGCGAGCAGTACTTC.

The gene calls are TRBV11-3 and TRBJ2-5, with D possibly matching TRBD1 (6 bases). The CDR3 length is 15 residues. Looked up from germline, CDR1 is SGHNT and CDR2 is YENEEA. Trimming removed 6 bases from V and 0 bases from J, with 14 bases in between. The CDR3 DNA follows: TGTGCCAGCAGAGGGGGAGTTCAGTACCAAGAGACCCAGTACTTC. Protein product: CASRGGVQYQETQYF.

This chain uses TRBV7-3 with TRBJ2-5, with 16 positions matching TRBD2. The CDR3 contains 18 residues. Per germline, CDR1 SGHTA and CDR2 FQGTGA. V dropped 5 bases and J dropped 5; count of bases not matched to a gene: 11. This CDR3 is CASSPGLAGGPPEETQYF. The CDR3 coding sequence is TGTGCCAGCAGCCCGGGACTAGCGGGGGGGCCCCCGGAGGAGACCCAGTACTTC.

Only one count was recorded for this clone. The V gene is TRBV5-6, the J gene TRBJ2-7, with a possible D match to TRBD1 (6 bases). The CDR3 is 14 residues long. V was pared by 4 bases and J by 3 bases, with 14 bases between. Looked up from germline, CDR1 is SGHDT and CDR2 is YYEEEE. This chain's CDR3 is CASSPRGMIYEQYF. DNA for the CDR3: TGTGCCAGCAGCCCGAGGGGGATGATCTACGAGCAGTACTTC.

The V call is TRBV20-1, the J call TRBJ1-2, with D uncertain. V gave up 2 bases and J gave up 8 bases, with 3 bases separating them. Germline assignment: CDR1 DFQATT and CDR2 SNEGSKA (reference sequence). CDR3 size: 9 residues. CDR3 sequence reads: CSARHGYTF. In nucleotides, the CDR3 is TGCAGTGCTAGACACGGCTACACCTTC.

This chain uses TRBV7-9 with TRBJ1-2, with a tentative D call TRBD1 (6 bases). Deletions cut 5 bases from V and 5 bases from J, with 21 bases between. From germline, CDR1 is SEHNR and CDR2 FQNEAQ (reference sequence). The CDR3 totals 16 residues. CDR3 coding DNA: TGTGCCAGCAGCCAGACGTACCGGGACATCCGATATGGCTACACCTTC. Residues: CASSQTYRDIRYGYTF. Drawing the rest from reference TRBV7-9 and TRBJ1-2, the complete variable domain is DTGVSQNPRHKITKRGQNVTFRCDPISEHNRLYWYRQTLGQGPEFLTYFQNEAQLEKSRLLSDRFSAERPKGSFSTLEIQRTEQGDSAMYLCASSQTYRDIRYGYTFGSGTRLTVV.

V is TRBV7-2 and J is TRBJ2-4; the match to TRBD2 covers 9 bases. The CDR3 covers 16 residues. The germline gives CDR1 SGHTA, CDR2 FQGNSA. J lost 1 base, V lost 4 bases, and 5 bases had no gene match. CDR3 DNA: TGTGCCAGCAGCTCGCGGGGGGGCACGGCCAAAAACATTCAGTACTTC. This codes for CASSSRGGTAKNIQYF.

The CDR3 loop is CSAEQAFF. CDR3 bases: TGCAGTGCCGAGCAAGCTTTCTTT. The rearrangement uses TRBV20-1 and TRBJ1-1; no firm D call. V lost 6 bases to trimming and J lost 9 bases, with 5 bases between them. From germline, CDR1 is DFQATT and CDR2 SNEGSKA (reference sequence). The CDR3 length is 8 residues.

The gene calls are TRBV30 and TRBJ1-2; D may be TRBD1 (6 bases). CDR3 length: 13 residues. Trimming shortened V by 0 bases and J by 7 bases, and 12 bases separated the two germline ends. In germline, CDR1 is GTSNPN, CDR2 SVGIG (reference sequence). The CDR3 coding sequence is TGTGCCTGGAGTGTTGGAGGGGGAAGTGGCTACACCTTC. This encodes CAWSVGGGSGYTF.

The V call is TRBV27, the J call TRBJ2-2; 9 bases align to TRBD1. J was trimmed by 5 bases and V by 6 bases; bases with no gene match: 13. Per the germline V gene, CDR1 is MNHEY and CDR2 is SMNVEV (reference sequence). There are 17 residues in the CDR3. The CDR3 spells CASRMLRDRDSTGELFF. The DNA for the CDR3 is TGTGCCAGCAGGATGTTACGGGACAGGGATTCGACCGGGGAGCTGTTTTTT.

The CDR3 here is CASALGQSYGYTF. In DNA form, the CDR3 reads TGTGCCTCAGCGTTAGGACAGTCATATGGCTACACCTTC. V gene TRBV5-4 combines with J gene TRBJ1-2; the D gene is possibly TRBD1 (6 bases). Trimming shortened V by 10 bases and J by 5 bases, and 18 bases separated the two germline ends. The CDR3 length is 13 residues. CDR1 and CDR2 from the germline V gene are SGHNT and YYREEE (reference sequence).

This rearrangement joins TRBV7-9 to TRBJ1-1; the D is unclear. Between the trimmed V and J ends, which lost 1 base and 8 bases, there was a span of 11 bases. There are 13 residues in the CDR3. CDR1 and CDR2 (germline): SEHNR, FQNEAQ (reference sequence). CDR3 nucleotides: TGTGCCAGCAGCTTAGTTCGTGCAGCAGAAGCTTTCTTT. This sequence encodes CASSLVRAAEAFF.

The chain employs TRBV7-2 and TRBJ1-5, with TRBD1 matching 7 bases. The ends lost 2 bases at V and 4 bases at J; junction bases unmatched: 5. CDR1 is SGHTA, CDR2 FQGNSA, per germline. This CDR3 is 15 amino acids long. CDR3 nucleotides: TGTGCCAGCAGCTTAAACAGGGGAGAGAATCAGCCCCAGCATTTT. This codes for CASSLNRGENQPQHF.

The rearrangement uses TRBV12-1 and TRBJ1-5. TRBV12-1 represents a pseudogene. This CDR3 spans 17 amino acids. In DNA, the CDR3 is TGTGCCAGCACCCGAGCAAGGGGGACTACCAGGGATCGGCCCCAGCATTTT. It yields the protein CASTRARGTTRDRPQHF.

The chain couples TRBV29-1 to TRBJ2-5, with TRBD2 as a possible D gene (5 bases). Germline V gives CDR1 SQVTM, CDR2 ANQGSEA. The CDR3 has 13 residues. The V gene lost 5 bases and the J gene lost 6 bases, with 16 bases spanning the gap. The CDR3 region is CSVKWEKGKTQYF. CDR3 coding DNA: TGCAGCGTTAAGTGGGAGAAAGGGAAGACCCAGTACTTC. Using reference TRBV29-1 and TRBJ2-5 for the parts outside the CDR3, the full variable domain is SAVISQKPSRDICQRGTSLTIQCQVDSQVTMMFWYRQQPGQSLTLIATANQGSEATYESGFVIDKFPISRPNLTFSTLTVSNMSPEDSSIYLCSVKWEKGKTQYFGPGTRLLVL.

The rearrangement links TRBV7-2 to TRBJ2-7; D ambiguous. The CDR3 contains 15 residues. Germline V gene sequence: CDR1 SGHTA, CDR2 FQGNSA. V gave up 2 bases and J gave up 0 bases, with 11 bases separating them. CDR3 nucleotide sequence: TGTGCCAGCAGCTTACGATGCGAGAGCTCCTACGAGCAGTACTTC. Translation gives CASSLRCESSYEQYF.

The CDR3 sequence is CASSQVGRGGETQYF. The CDR3 DNA is TGCGCCAGCAGCCAAGTAGGGCGGGGAGGGGAGACCCAGTACTTC. This chain uses TRBV4-3 with TRBJ2-5, with 7 bases aligning to TRBD2. Germline trimming cut 1 base from V and 5 bases from J; bases unmatched to any gene: 7. Looked up from germline, CDR1 is LGHNA and CDR2 is YSLEER. The CDR3 sequence is 15 residues long.

V usage is TRBV7-9 and J usage is TRBJ1-2; possibly TRBD1 for D (5 bases). Germline CDR1 and CDR2: SEHNR and FQNEAQ (reference sequence). The V and J ends lost 7 bases and 0 bases respectively, with 9 bases between them. The CDR3 loop spans 13 amino acids. In DNA form, the CDR3 reads TGTGCCAGCAAGAGGGGTACTAACTATGGCTACACCTTC. Translated: CASKRGTNYGYTF.

The chain uses TRBV23-1 and TRBJ1-1; possibly TRBD1 for D (5 bases). TRBV23-1 is filed as an ORF, its function uncertain. CDR3 size: 16 residues. The germline V and J ends were trimmed by 0 bases and 1 base, with 12 bases remaining between them. CDR3 DNA: TGCGCCAGCAGTCAATCCGGGGCTCCGGAGAACACTGAAGCTTTCTTT. Translation gives CASSQSGAPENTEAFF.